Each of the 7 T cell receptor beta chains below was sequenced from the same sample in a study of PD-1 blockade in classical Hodgkin lymphoma. With no exception, relapse followed autologous stem cell transplantation in all patients, and brentuximab vedotin exposure varied. Repertoires were generated with immunoSEQ multiplex PCR, while TCRdb's copy carries only in-frame clones and drops some. The repertoire holds around 96,000 clones, with 75% to 90% as singletons. The starting material was peripheral blood mononuclear cells (PBMCs), obtained at baseline. The origin of the receptors is a human donor with classical Hodgkin lymphoma.

The table lists this clone with a few counts. V gene TRBV5-1 combines with J gene TRBJ2-2; D perhaps matches TRBD1 (7 bases). Germline CDR1 reads SGHRS; CDR2 reads YFSETQ. Trimming pared 4 bases from V and 2 bases from J, leaving 12 bases between. The CDR3 consists of 15 residues. The DNA of the CDR3 is TGCGCCAGCAGCGCGCGGGACAGCAACACCGGGGAGCTGTTTTTT. It specifies CASSARDSNTGELFF.

The J gene is TRBJ1-2, the V gene TRBV30; 7 nucleotides agree with TRBD1. The junction had 9 bases not matched to a gene; V was cut back by 7 bases and J by 1 base. The CDR3 has 14 residues. Germline CDR1 is GTSNPN and CDR2 is SVGIG (reference sequence). CDR3 protein: CASQRTGGNYGYTF. The CDR3 bases are TGTGCCTCCCAAAGGACAGGCGGTAACTATGGCTACACCTTC.

The chain uses TRBV5-1 and TRBJ2-7; possible D gene TRBD1, 6 bases. With 4 bases removed from V and 7 bases from J, the gap between germline ends came to 15 bases. Germline assignment: CDR1 SGHRS and CDR2 YFSETQ. The CDR3 is 13 residues long. CDR3 loop: CASSPLQGGEQYF. The DNA of the CDR3 is TGCGCCAGCAGCCCCCTACAGGGCGGGGAGCAGTACTTC.

The V call is TRBV7-2, the J call TRBJ2-7, with D possibly being TRBD2 (5 bases). The CDR3 is 13 residues long. Trimming removed 1 base at V and 3 bases at J, with 7 bases between. The germline gives CDR1 SGHTA, CDR2 FQGNSA. CDR3 DNA sequence: TGTGCCAGCAGCTTAGTCGGGAACTACGAGCAGTACTTC. The encoded protein is CASSLVGNYEQYF.

This chain joins TRBV30 and TRBJ1-1; maybe TRBD1 (6 bases). The CDR3 totals 16 residues. Germline CDR1 reads GTSNPN; CDR2 reads SVGIG (reference sequence). Trimming took off 2 bases at V and 0 bases at J, with 16 bases between the two ends. The CDR3 DNA sequence: TGTGCCTGGAGTCGGGGGGCGGGCCCTTTGAACACTGAAGCTTTCTTT. Translated: CAWSRGAGPLNTEAFF.

The rearrangement joins TRBV5-4 to TRBJ2-1; D is possibly TRBD1 or TRBD2 (6 bases each). Germline V gene sequence: CDR1 SGHNT, CDR2 YYREEE (reference sequence). With 3 bases removed from V and 6 bases from J, the gap between germline ends came to 22 bases. The CDR3 covers 17 residues. CDR3 sequence: CASSSEPGPRGANEQFF. CDR3 bases: TGTGCCAGCAGCTCCGAGCCCGGGCCAAGGGGGGCCAATGAGCAGTTCTTC.

In regard to this clone: Mismatch with germline at one junction end may stem from a read error. The rearrangement uses TRBV19 and TRBJ1-2, with 7 bases identical to TRBD1. CDR1 and CDR2 (germline): LNHDA, SQIVND (reference sequence). This CDR3 region has 13 residues. The CDR3 nucleotides are TGTGCCAGTAGTATGGCGCAGGGGGATGGCCACACCTTC. Encoded protein: CASSMAQGDGHTF.